Following are 20 T cell receptor beta chains from one sample sequenced in a study of beta chain features in type 1 diabetes. Expressed TCRB transcripts were sequenced, since all the RNA that had been isolated was reverse transcribed. Using immunoSEQ multiplex PCR, the repertoire was profiled, and TCRdb retains in-frame clones only, with some absent. Among around 500,000 clones listed, more than 9.5% were seen once. What was sequenced was naive CD4+ T cells from blood. These receptors originate from a woman aged 18-29 years in good health.

The chain recombines TRBV5-1 with TRBJ1-6; 7 bases match TRBD1. V was clipped by 0 bases and J by 7 bases; unmatched bases: 1. The germline gives CDR1 SGHRS, CDR2 YFSETQ. This CDR3 comprises 14 residues. CDR3 loop: CASSLEQGNSPLHF. CDR3 sequence (DNA): TGCGCCAGCAGCTTGGAACAGGGGAATTCACCCCTCCACTTT.

For the CDR3, the DNA is TGTGCCAGCAGTTACCGGGGGGGGAGTCGGGCGGATACGCAGTATTTT. This gives the protein CASSYRGGSRADTQYF. The rearrangement links TRBV27 to TRBJ2-3; TRBD2 agrees at 8 bases. The length of the CDR3 is 16 residues. Per the germline V gene, CDR1 is MNHEY and CDR2 is SMNVEV (reference sequence). J gave up 6 bases and V 4 bases, and 12 bases lay outside the gene matches.

This clone was counted between two and nine times. This chain links TRBV11-2 with TRBJ2-1; weak D call: TRBD2 (6 bases). V dropped 1 base and J dropped 12 bases, with 13 bases sitting between them. CDR1 SGHAT and CDR2 FQNNGV come from the germline V gene. The CDR3 length is 13 residues. CDR3 sequence (DNA): TGTGCCAGCAGCTTAGGTGCGGCGGGAAGGCAGTTCTTC. Amino acids: CASSLGAAGRQFF.

This clone was recorded a few times. The genes are TRBV5-6 and TRBJ1-1; D remains unclear. The CDR3 is 14 residues long. The germline V gene has CDR1 SGHDT and CDR2 YYEEEE. Trimming cost V 4 bases and J 0 bases, with 10 bases left between them. In DNA, the CDR3 is TGTGCCAGCAGCCCCCTTCGGCTGAACACTGAAGCTTTCTTT. It yields the protein CASSPLRLNTEAFF.

This clone was observed a few times. The V gene is TRBV14, the J gene TRBJ2-7; 8 bases match TRBD1. The germline gives CDR1 SGHDN, CDR2 FVKESK. The CDR3 is 14 residues long. V lost 1 base, J lost 3 bases, and 2 bases stayed unmatched. This chain's CDR3 is CASSQVDRVYEQYF. The CDR3 DNA reads TGTGCCAGCAGCCAAGTGGACAGGGTCTACGAGCAGTACTTC. Looking up the rest from reference TRBV14 and TRBJ2-7 gives the full variable domain: EAGVTQFPSHSVIEKGQTVTLRCDPISGHDNLYWYRRVMGKEIKFLLHFVKESKQDESGMPNNRFLAERTGGTYSTLKVQPAELEDSGVYFCASSQVDRVYEQYFGPGTRLTVT.

This clone was recorded a few times. V is TRBV12-5 and J is TRBJ2-5, with 7 bases aligning to TRBD1. This CDR3 is built from 15 residues. Germline CDR1 LGHNT, CDR2 FRNRAP. J gave up 5 bases and V 5 bases, and 11 bases lay outside the gene matches. This chain's CDR3 is CASGHSNQQGETQYF. CDR3 bases: TGTGCTAGTGGTCACTCGAACCAACAGGGGGAGACCCAGTACTTC. Looking up the rest from reference TRBV12-5 and TRBJ2-5 gives the full variable domain: DARVTQTPRHKVTEMGQEVTMRCQPILGHNTVFWYRQTMMQGLELLAYFRNRAPLDDSGMPKDRFSAEMPDATLATLKIQPSEPRDSAVYFCASGHSNQQGETQYFGPGTRLLVL.

This clone was observed a handful of times. The rearrangement joins TRBV19 to TRBJ2-1, with 10 nucleotides matching TRBD1. CDR3 length: 16 amino acids. Unmatched junction bases numbered 15, after V lost 7 bases and J lost 9 bases. CDR1 and CDR2 (germline): LNHDA, SQIVND (reference sequence). The CDR3 protein is CASNRLRGQGKVEQFF. The CDR3, as DNA: TGTGCCAGTAATCGCCTCCGGGGACAGGGGAAGGTTGAGCAGTTCTTC.

This sequence joins TRBV14 and TRBJ1-1; D remains unclear. The CDR3 consists of 13 residues. Trimming took off 2 bases at V and 5 bases at J, with 9 bases between the two ends. Germline CDR1 is SGHDN and CDR2 is FVKESK. CDR3 DNA sequence: TGTGCCAGCAGCCAAAGGGCGGGAACTGAAGCTTTCTTT. It encodes CASSQRAGTEAFF.

A few counts support this clone. The V gene is TRBV5-1, the J gene TRBJ2-5; 7 bases align to TRBD1. Germline CDR1 is SGHRS and CDR2 is YFSETQ. This CDR3 contains 14 residues. The trim removed 4 bases at V and 2 bases at J, leaving 5 bases unmatched. The CDR3, as DNA: TGCGCCAGCAGCACCGACAGGGTACAAGAGACCCAGTACTTC. Its protein product is CASSTDRVQETQYF.

The chain links TRBV15 to TRBJ2-5; 7 bases are a match to TRBD1. CDR1 and CDR2 (germline): LNHNV, YYDKDF (reference sequence). The V segment lost 1 base and the J segment 1 base; nucleotides outside the gene matches: 0. There are 14 residues in the CDR3. For the CDR3, the DNA is TGTGCCACCAGCAGAGGACAGGGCCAAGAGACCCAGTACTTC. It translates to CATSRGQGQETQYF.

The V gene is TRBV13, the J gene TRBJ2-1; D might be TRBD2 (5 bases). V gave up 5 bases and J gave up 10 bases, with 12 bases separating them. Per germline, CDR1 PRHDT and CDR2 FYEKMQ (reference sequence). There are 12 residues in the CDR3. Here the CDR3 reads CASSVGGREQFF. DNA of the CDR3: TGTGCCAGCAGCGTCGGCGGGCGCGAGCAGTTCTTC.

This rearrangement joins TRBV29-1 to TRBJ1-2, with 10 bases identical to TRBD1. With V trimmed by 6 bases and J by 3 bases, 10 bases remained unmatched. Germline V lookup: CDR1 SQVTM, CDR2 ANQGSEA. This CDR3 is built from 15 residues. CDR3 in amino acids: CSVSRDRGRDYGYTF. The CDR3 DNA reads as TGCAGCGTGTCCCGGGACAGGGGACGTGACTATGGCTACACCTTC.

The chain recombines TRBV27 with TRBJ1-1; perhaps TRBD1 as D (5 bases). The V end was cut by 6 bases, the J end by 5 bases, with 13 bases between. The CDR3 spans 13 residues. Germline-derived CDR1 and CDR2 are MNHEY and SMNVEV (reference sequence). The CDR3 loop reads CASSSGTPTEAFF. The CDR3 DNA reads as TGTGCCAGCAGCTCCGGGACCCCAACTGAAGCTTTCTTT.

The chain joins TRBV7-9 to TRBJ2-5; D possibly corresponds to TRBD1 (6 bases). The germline CDR1 and CDR2 sequences are SEHNR and FQNEAQ (reference sequence). The CDR3 is made up of 14 amino acids. V lost 3 bases and J lost 2, with 10 bases in between. CDR3 bases: TGTGCCAGCAGCTTCGGACAGACACAAGAGACCCAGTACTTC. Its translation: CASSFGQTQETQYF.

This chain links TRBV30 with TRBJ2-7; D call uncertain. This CDR3 is 13 amino acids long. Germline loops: CDR1 GTSNPN, CDR2 SVGIG (reference sequence). V was cut by 4 bases and J by 2 bases, with 12 bases left in between. The CDR3 is CAWNRALPYEQYF. The CDR3 DNA reads TGTGCCTGGAACCGAGCGCTTCCCTACGAGCAGTACTTC.

The sample holds a few counts of this clone. The chain links TRBV4-3 to TRBJ2-5; possible D gene TRBD2, 6 bases. CDR3 size: 13 residues. Trimming shortened V by 2 bases and J by 5 bases, and 9 bases separated the two germline ends. CDR1 is LGHNA, CDR2 YSLEER, per germline. The CDR3 protein is CASSQRLAETQYF. CDR3 coding DNA: TGCGCCAGCAGCCAACGGCTAGCGGAGACCCAGTACTTC.

CDR3 loop: CASRQTGVDTQYF. The CDR3 bases are TGTGCCAGCAGACAAACAGGGGTAGATACGCAGTATTTT. The genes are TRBV7-2 and TRBJ2-3, with 7 bases lining up with TRBD1. The germline V gene encodes CDR1 SGHTA and CDR2 FQGNSA. This CDR3 comprises 13 residues. Losses at the gene ends were 6 bases for V and 5 bases for J; bases not matched to a gene: 5.

This clone came up a few times. The genes are TRBV7-2 and TRBJ2-7; D is undetermined. The germline gives CDR1 SGHTA, CDR2 FQGNSA. The length of the CDR3 is 13 residues. The V gene lost 1 base and the J gene lost 2 bases, with 6 bases spanning the gap. Written as DNA, the CDR3 is TGTGCCAGCAGCTTAGGGAGTCCCTACGAGCAGTACTTC. Encoded protein: CASSLGSPYEQYF. Together with reference TRBV7-2 and TRBJ2-7, the CDR3 gives the full variable domain: GAGVSQSPSNKVTEKGKDVELRCDPISGHTALYWYRQSLGQGLEFLIYFQGNSAPDKSGLPSDRFSAERTGGSVSTLTIQRTQQEDSAVYLCASSLGSPYEQYFGPGTRLTVT.

This rearrangement joins TRBV7-2 to TRBJ1-6, with D possibly matching TRBD1 (5 bases). Trimming removed 4 bases at V and 9 bases at J, with 16 bases between. The CDR3 extends over 15 amino acids. Germline CDR1 and CDR2: SGHTA and FQGNSA. Here the CDR3 reads CASSSGQGLGSPLHF. The CDR3 DNA sequence: TGTGCCAGCAGCTCTGGACAAGGGCTAGGTTCACCCCTCCACTTT. Filled out from reference TRBV7-2 and TRBJ1-6, the complete variable domain reads GAGVSQSPSNKVTEKGKDVELRCDPISGHTALYWYRQSLGQGLEFLIYFQGNSAPDKSGLPSDRFSAERTGGSVSTLTIQRTQQEDSAVYLCASSSGQGLGSPLHFGNGTRLTVT.

The chain is built from TRBV7-9 and TRBJ2-7; D not certain. CDR3 length equals 13 residues. CDR1 is SEHNR and CDR2 is FQNEAQ in the germline V gene (reference sequence). Trimming left V 5 bases short and J 5 bases short, with 13 bases between. DNA for the CDR3: TGTGCCAGCAGCACTGGGAAGGGTGACGAGCAGTACGTC. Residues: CASSTGKGDEQYV.